A single sample gave rise to the 14 T cell receptor beta chains below, sequenced in a study of blood T cell repertoires in COVID-19. Some clones are missing from TCRdb's copy, which holds only in-frame ones; the method was immunoSEQ multiplex PCR. The repertoire consists of 300,000 to 450,000 clones, with 87% occurring once and the leading ten covering approximately 2.4%. Sample: peripheral blood. Receptors originate from an older woman with COVID-19, enrolled during active disease.

The chain links TRBV5-1 to TRBJ1-2, with TRBD1 as a possible D gene (5 bases). V was pared by 5 bases and J by 3 bases, with 17 bases between. The CDR3 totals 15 residues. CDR1 is SGHRS and CDR2 is YFSETQ in the germline V gene. The CDR3 region has the DNA TGCGCCAGCAGACGAGCTGACAGCTTATACTATGGCTACACCTTC. Amino acid sequence: CASRRADSLYYGYTF.

The chain joins TRBV11-2 to TRBJ2-5; 8 bases fit TRBD2. This CDR3 is 18 amino acids long. Trimming took 1 base from V and 1 from J; bases not matched to a gene: 11. Germline lookup yields CDR1 SGHAT and CDR2 FQNNGV. CDR3 loop: CASSLVGPGLGVQETQYF. Here the CDR3 DNA reads TGTGCCAGCAGCTTAGTAGGCCCGGGACTAGGGGTCCAAGAGACCCAGTACTTC.

The chain uses TRBV25-1 and TRBJ2-3; D unclear. The CDR3 is 12 amino acids. Germline CDR1 reads MGHDK; CDR2 reads SYGVNS. The ends were cut back, 5 bases at V and 1 base at J, with 4 bases in the middle. In nucleotides, the CDR3 is TGTGCCAGCAGTTTAGGCACAGATACGCAGTATTTT. Its translation is CASSLGTDTQYF.

The genes are TRBV9 and TRBJ2-5; 8 bases are shared with TRBD2. With 0 bases clipped from V and 5 bases from J, the junction kept 12 bases outside the gene matches. The germline gives CDR1 SGDLS, CDR2 YYNGEE. The CDR3 consists of 17 residues. CDR3: CASSVAGRGDIGETQYF. In DNA form, the CDR3 reads TGTGCCAGCAGCGTAGCTGGGCGGGGGGACATCGGGGAGACCCAGTACTTC.

The J gene is TRBJ2-1, the V gene TRBV19; 13 bases are shared with TRBD2. CDR1 LNHDA and CDR2 SQIVND come from the germline V gene (reference sequence). The length of the CDR3 is 19 residues. V lost 9 bases to trimming and J lost 9 bases; unmatched junction nucleotides: 23. The CDR3 reads CASKDGPGTSGAWTREQFF. The CDR3 DNA reads TGTGCCAGCAAAGATGGCCCCGGGACTAGCGGGGCATGGACCCGTGAGCAGTTCTTC.

This clone was observed a single time. This rearrangement joins TRBV27 to TRBJ2-4; 13 nucleotides align to TRBD2. J was trimmed by 7 bases and V by 2 bases; bases with no gene match: 8. This CDR3 is 17 amino acids long. CDR1 MNHEY and CDR2 SMNVEV come from the germline V gene (reference sequence). This CDR3 is CASSLTSGGAIGNIQYF. CDR3 sequence (DNA): TGTGCCAGCAGTTTAACTAGCGGGGGGGCCATTGGGAACATTCAGTACTTC.

This chain connects TRBV7-6 to TRBJ2-1; possibly TRBD2 for D (7 bases). Germline-derived CDR1 and CDR2 are SGHVS and FNYEAQ. The CDR3 loop spans 16 amino acids. Trimming took 5 bases from V and 10 from J, leaving 24 bases between them. The CDR3 DNA reads as TGTGCCAGCAGCCCCTATAGGGGGGGTGTGTCAGAGGAGCAGTTCTTC. This gives the protein CASSPYRGGVSEEQFF.

The V gene is TRBV27, the J gene TRBJ2-3, with TRBD2 identical over 8 bases. CDR1 MNHEY and CDR2 SMNVEV come from the germline V gene (reference sequence). CDR3 length: 13 amino acids. With V trimmed by 6 bases and J by 2 bases, 1 base remained unmatched. The CDR3 loop is CASSGLATDTQYF. The CDR3 region has the DNA TGTGCCAGCAGCGGACTAGCCACAGATACGCAGTATTTT.

V is TRBV12-3 or TRBV12-4 and J is TRBJ1-1; 7 nucleotides agree with TRBD1. J gave up 10 bases and V 5 bases, and 4 bases lay outside the gene matches. CDR3 size: 11 residues. The CDR3 nucleotides are TGTGCCAGCAGTCAGGGGGGCGGAGCTTTCTTT. Its protein product is CASSQGGGAFF.

This rearrangement joins TRBV7-8 to TRBJ1-2; D is unresolved. From germline, CDR1 is SGHVS and CDR2 FQNEAQ. V was clipped by 0 bases and J by 2 bases, with 4 bases between them. The CDR3 covers 13 residues. Here the CDR3 DNA reads TGTGCCAGCAGCTTAGCCGTAAACTATGGCTACACCTTC. This translates into CASSLAVNYGYTF.

The J gene is TRBJ2-1, the V gene TRBV3-1 (or the pseudogene TRBV3-2); 7 bases fit TRBD2. CDR1 and CDR2 from the germline V gene are LGHDT and YNNKEL (reference sequence). V was pared by 0 bases and J by 2 bases, with 4 bases of the junction left unmatched. The CDR3 contains 16 residues. As DNA, the CDR3 is TGTGCCAGCAGCCAAGATTGGGGGGGGGCCTACAATGAGCAGTTCTTC. Protein sequence: CASSQDWGGAYNEQFF.

The V call is TRBV7-9, the J call TRBJ2-3; 9 bases align to TRBD1. Looked up from germline, CDR1 is SEHNR and CDR2 is FQNEAQ (reference sequence). This CDR3 comprises 15 residues. V trimming: 5 bases; J trimming: 3 bases; junction bases outside the gene matches: 6. CDR3 residues: CASSPPGQGTDTQYF. The CDR3 bases are TGTGCCAGCAGCCCGCCGGGACAGGGTACAGATACGCAGTATTTT.

This chain joins TRBV9 and TRBJ1-1; D is possibly TRBD1 (5 bases). The ends were cut back, 0 bases at V and 5 bases at J, with 11 bases in the middle. Looked up from germline, CDR1 is SGDLS and CDR2 is YYNGEE. CDR3 length equals 14 residues. This CDR3 is CASSVVGRGTEAFF. For the CDR3, the DNA is TGTGCCAGCAGCGTAGTAGGGAGGGGTACTGAAGCTTTCTTT.

The chain employs TRBV28 and TRBJ2-2; the D gene is possibly TRBD2 (6 bases). Germline V gene lookup returns CDR1 MDHEN and CDR2 SYDVKM. V was pared by 7 bases and J by 4 bases, with 13 bases between. This CDR3 is 14 amino acids long. The DNA of the CDR3 is TGTGCCAGCAAATTGGGAGGAAGCACCGGGGAGCTGTTTTTT. Residues: CASKLGGSTGELFF. Supplemented by reference TRBV28 and TRBJ2-2, the full variable domain reads DVKVTQSSRYLVKRTGEKVFLECVQDMDHENMFWYRQDPGLGLRLIYFSYDVKMKEKGDIPEGYSVSREKKERFSLILESASTNQTSMYLCASKLGGSTGELFFGEGSRLTVL.